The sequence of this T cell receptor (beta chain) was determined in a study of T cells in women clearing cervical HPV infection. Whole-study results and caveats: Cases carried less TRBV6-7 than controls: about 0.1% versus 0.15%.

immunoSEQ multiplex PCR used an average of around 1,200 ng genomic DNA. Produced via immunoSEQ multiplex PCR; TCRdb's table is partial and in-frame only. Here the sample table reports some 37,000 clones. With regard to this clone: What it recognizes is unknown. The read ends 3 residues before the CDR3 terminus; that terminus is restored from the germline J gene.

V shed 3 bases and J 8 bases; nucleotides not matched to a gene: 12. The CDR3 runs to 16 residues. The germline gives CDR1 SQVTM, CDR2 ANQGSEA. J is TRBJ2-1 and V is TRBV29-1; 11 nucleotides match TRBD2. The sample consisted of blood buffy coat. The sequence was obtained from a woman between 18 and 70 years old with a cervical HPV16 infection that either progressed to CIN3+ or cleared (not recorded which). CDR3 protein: CSVDLSGTSGVYEQFF. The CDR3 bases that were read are TGCAGCGTTGATCTTTCCGGGACTAGCGGTGTCTATGAG.